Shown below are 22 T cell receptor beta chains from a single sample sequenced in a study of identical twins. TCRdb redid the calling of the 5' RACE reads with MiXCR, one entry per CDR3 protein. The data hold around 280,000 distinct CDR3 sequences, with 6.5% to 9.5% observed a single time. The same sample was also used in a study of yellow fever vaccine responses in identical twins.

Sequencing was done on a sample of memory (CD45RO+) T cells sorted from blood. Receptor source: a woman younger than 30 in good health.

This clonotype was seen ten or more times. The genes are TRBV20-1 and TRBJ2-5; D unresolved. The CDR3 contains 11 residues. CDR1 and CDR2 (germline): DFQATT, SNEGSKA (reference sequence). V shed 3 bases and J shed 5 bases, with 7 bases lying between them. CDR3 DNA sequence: TGCAGTGCTAGCGGGCGGGAGACCCAGTACTTC. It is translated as CSASGRETQYF.

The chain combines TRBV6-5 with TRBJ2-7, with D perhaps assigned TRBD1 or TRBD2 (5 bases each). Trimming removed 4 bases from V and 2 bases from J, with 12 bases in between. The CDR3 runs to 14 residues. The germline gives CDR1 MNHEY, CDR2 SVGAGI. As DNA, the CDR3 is TGTGCCAGCAGTTCGGGGCCAAGAGCCTACGAGCAGTACGTC. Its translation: CASSSGPRAYEQYV.

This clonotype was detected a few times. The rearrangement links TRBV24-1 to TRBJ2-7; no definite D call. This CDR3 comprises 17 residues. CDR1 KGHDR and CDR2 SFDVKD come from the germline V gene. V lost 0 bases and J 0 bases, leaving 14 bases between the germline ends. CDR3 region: CATSDLPRIQRSYEQYF. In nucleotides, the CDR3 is TGTGCCACCAGTGATTTGCCGAGGATCCAGCGCTCCTACGAGCAGTACTTC.

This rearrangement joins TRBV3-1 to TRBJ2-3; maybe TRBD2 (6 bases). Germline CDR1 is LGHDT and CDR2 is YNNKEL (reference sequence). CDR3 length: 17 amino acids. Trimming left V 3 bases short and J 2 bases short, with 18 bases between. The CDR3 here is CASSHSVAERYTDTQYF. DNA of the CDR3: TGTGCCAGCAGCCATTCCGTAGCGGAGAGATACACAGATACGCAGTATTTT.

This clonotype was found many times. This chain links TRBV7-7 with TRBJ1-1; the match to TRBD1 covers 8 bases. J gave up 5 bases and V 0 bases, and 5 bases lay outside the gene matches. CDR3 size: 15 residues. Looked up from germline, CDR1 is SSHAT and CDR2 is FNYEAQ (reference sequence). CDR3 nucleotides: TGTGCCAGCAGCTTAGCGGGCAGGGGGCGAACTGAAGCTTTCTTT. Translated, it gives CASSLAGRGRTEAFF.

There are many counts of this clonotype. The CDR3 region is CASTLRGGLGDEQFF. Here the CDR3 DNA reads TGTGCCAGCACCCTGAGGGGCGGACTAGGGGATGAGCAGTTCTTC. This chain links TRBV6-1 with TRBJ2-1, with 7 bases aligning to TRBD2. V dropped 7 bases and J dropped 8; count of bases not matched to a gene: 14. This CDR3 is built from 15 residues. Germline values: CDR1 MNHNS, CDR2 SASEGT.

The CDR3 DNA sequence: TGTGCCAGCAGCGTAGATAACATTGGCTACACCTTC. It is translated as CASSVDNIGYTF. V usage is TRBV9 and J usage is TRBJ1-2, with unresolved D. The CDR3 is made up of 12 amino acids. With 0 bases removed from V and 7 bases from J, the gap between germline ends came to 7 bases. Per germline, CDR1 SGDLS and CDR2 YYNGEE.

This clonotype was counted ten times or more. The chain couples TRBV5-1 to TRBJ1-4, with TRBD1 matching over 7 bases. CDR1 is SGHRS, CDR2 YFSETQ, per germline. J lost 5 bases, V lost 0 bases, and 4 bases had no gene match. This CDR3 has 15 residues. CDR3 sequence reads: CASSLGQGRNEKLFF. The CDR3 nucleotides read TGCGCCAGCAGCTTGGGACAGGGCCGAAATGAAAAACTGTTTTTT.

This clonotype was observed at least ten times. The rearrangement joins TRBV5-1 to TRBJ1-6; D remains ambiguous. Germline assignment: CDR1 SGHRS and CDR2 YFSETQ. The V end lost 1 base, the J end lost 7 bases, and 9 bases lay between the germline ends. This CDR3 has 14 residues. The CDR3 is CASSLSWENSPLHF. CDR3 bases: TGCGCCAGCAGCTTGTCTTGGGAAAATTCACCCCTCCACTTT.

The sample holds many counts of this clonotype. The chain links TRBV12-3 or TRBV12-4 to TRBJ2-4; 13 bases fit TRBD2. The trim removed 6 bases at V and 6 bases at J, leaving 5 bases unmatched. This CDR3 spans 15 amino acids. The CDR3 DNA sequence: TGTGCCAGCAGAAGGACTAGCGGGAGTATAAACATTCAGTACTTC. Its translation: CASRRTSGSINIQYF.

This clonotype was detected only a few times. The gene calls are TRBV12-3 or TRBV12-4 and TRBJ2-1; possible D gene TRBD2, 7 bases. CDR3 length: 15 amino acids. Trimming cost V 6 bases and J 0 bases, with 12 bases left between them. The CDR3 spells CASRGGANSYNEQFF. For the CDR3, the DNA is TGTGCCAGCAGGGGGGGGGCCAACTCCTACAATGAGCAGTTCTTC.

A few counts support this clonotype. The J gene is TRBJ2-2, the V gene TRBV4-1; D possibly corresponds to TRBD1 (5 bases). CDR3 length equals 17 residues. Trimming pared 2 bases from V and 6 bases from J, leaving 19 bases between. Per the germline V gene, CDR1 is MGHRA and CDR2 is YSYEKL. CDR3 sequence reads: CASSQYKPVRVSGELFF. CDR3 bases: TGCGCCAGCAGCCAATATAAACCCGTCAGGGTTTCCGGGGAGCTGTTTTTT.

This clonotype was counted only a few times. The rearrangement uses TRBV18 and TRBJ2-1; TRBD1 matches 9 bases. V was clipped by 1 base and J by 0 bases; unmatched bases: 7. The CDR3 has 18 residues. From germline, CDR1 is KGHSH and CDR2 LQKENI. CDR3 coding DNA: TGTGCCAGCTCACCACTCGGACAGGGGTTGAGCTCCTACAATGAGCAGTTCTTC. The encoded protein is CASSPLGQGLSSYNEQFF.

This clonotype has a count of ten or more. CDR3 amino acids: CASSDRTVYEQYV. Here the CDR3 DNA reads TGTGCCAGCAGTGATCGGACTGTCTACGAGCAGTACGTC. This chain connects TRBV2 to TRBJ2-7; weak D call: TRBD2 (5 bases). V lost 3 bases and J 3 bases, leaving 9 bases between the germline ends. The germline CDR1 and CDR2 sequences are SNHLY and FYNNEI. There are 13 residues in the CDR3.

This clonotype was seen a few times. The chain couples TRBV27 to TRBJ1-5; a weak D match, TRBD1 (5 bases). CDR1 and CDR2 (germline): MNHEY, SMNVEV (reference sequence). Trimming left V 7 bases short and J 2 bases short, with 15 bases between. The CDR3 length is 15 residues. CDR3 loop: CASKAGWEGNQPQHF. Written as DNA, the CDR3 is TGTGCCAGCAAGGCAGGGTGGGAAGGCAATCAGCCCCAGCATTTT.

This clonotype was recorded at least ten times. CDR3 sequence (DNA): TGTGCCAGCAGTGGCGGTTTAGATACGCAGTATTTT. It codes for CASSGGLDTQYF. The chain is built from TRBV12-3 or TRBV12-4 and TRBJ2-3; no reliable D call. This CDR3 region has 12 residues. Trimming left V 5 bases short and J 5 bases short, with 8 bases between.

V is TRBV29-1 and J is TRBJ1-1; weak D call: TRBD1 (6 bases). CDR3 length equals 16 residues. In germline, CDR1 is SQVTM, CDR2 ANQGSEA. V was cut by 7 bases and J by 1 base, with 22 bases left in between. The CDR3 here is CSAGDSQGRGNTEAFF. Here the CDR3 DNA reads TGCAGCGCCGGCGACTCTCAGGGGCGGGGGAACACTGAAGCTTTCTTT. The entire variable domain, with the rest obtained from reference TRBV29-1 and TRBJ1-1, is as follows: SAVISQKPSRDICQRGTSLTIQCQVDSQVTMMFWYRQQPGQSLTLIATANQGSEATYESGFVIDKFPISRPNLTFSTLTVSNMSPEDSSIYLCSAGDSQGRGNTEAFFGQGTRLTVV.

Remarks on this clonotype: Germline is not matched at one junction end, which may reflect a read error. CDR3 bases: TGTGCCAGTAGGCCGGGACCGCTTGGCACCGTATATTTT. Amino acids: CASRPGPLGTVYF. The chain couples TRBV19 to TRBJ1-3; D is possibly TRBD1 (5 bases). From germline, CDR1 is LNHDA and CDR2 SQIVND (reference sequence). CDR3 length: 13 amino acids.

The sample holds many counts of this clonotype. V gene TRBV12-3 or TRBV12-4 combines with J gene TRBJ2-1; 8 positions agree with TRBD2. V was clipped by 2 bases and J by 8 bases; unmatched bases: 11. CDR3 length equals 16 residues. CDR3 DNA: TGTGCCAGCAGTTTATCTGGGACTAGAGGGACGGATGAGCAGTTCTTC. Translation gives CASSLSGTRGTDEQFF.

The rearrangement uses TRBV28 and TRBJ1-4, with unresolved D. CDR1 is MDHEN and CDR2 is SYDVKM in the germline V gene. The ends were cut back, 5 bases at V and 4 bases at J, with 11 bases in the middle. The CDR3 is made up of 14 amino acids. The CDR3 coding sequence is TGTGCCAGCAGTAAAGACGGACTTAATGAAAAACTGTTTTTT. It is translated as CASSKDGLNEKLFF.

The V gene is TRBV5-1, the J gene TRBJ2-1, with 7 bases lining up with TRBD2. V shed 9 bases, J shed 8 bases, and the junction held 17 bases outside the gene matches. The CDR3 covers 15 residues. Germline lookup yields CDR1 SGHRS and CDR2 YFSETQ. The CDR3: CATQESAGVRYEQFF. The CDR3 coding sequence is TGCGCCACCCAGGAGTCGGCGGGAGTTCGCTATGAGCAGTTCTTC.

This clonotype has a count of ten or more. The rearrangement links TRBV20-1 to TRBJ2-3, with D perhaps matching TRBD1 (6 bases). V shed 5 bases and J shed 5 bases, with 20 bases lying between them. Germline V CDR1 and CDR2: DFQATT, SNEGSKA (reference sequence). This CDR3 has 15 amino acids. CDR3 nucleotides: TGCAGTGCTCAGGGACACTCCGACTCGGTAGATACGCAGTATTTT. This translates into CSAQGHSDSVDTQYF.